These 25 T cell receptor beta chains were sequenced from one sample in a study of T-cell memory formation after mild COVID-19. MiXCR was run by TCRdb on the 5' RACE reads, yielding one entry per CDR3 protein. The sample yields hundreds of thousands of distinct CDR3 sequences, 20% to 25% seen once. The sequenced sample was PBMCs or a T cell subset sorted from them (not recorded which). All receptors derive from a man aged 18 to 30 who had mild COVID-19 (a few samples of this study predate the infection). Cell type and time point are not known.

CDR3 loop: CASSLVRFNQPQHF. In DNA form, the CDR3 reads TGTGCCAGCAGTTTGGTCAGATTCAATCAGCCCCAGCATTTT. The chain joins TRBV27 to TRBJ1-5, with D hard to call. The CDR3 consists of 14 residues. Trimming shortened V by 3 bases and J by 3 bases, and 9 bases separated the two germline ends. Germline V gives CDR1 MNHEY, CDR2 SMNVEV (reference sequence).

This clonotype appeared a few times. The CDR3 sequence: CASSFRDGYYREQFF. The CDR3 DNA sequence: TGTGCCAGCAGCTTCCGGGACGGGTATTATCGGGAGCAGTTCTTC. This chain links TRBV5-6 with TRBJ2-1; D may match TRBD1 or TRBD2 (5 bases each). The CDR3 consists of 15 residues. Between the trimmed V and J ends, which lost 2 bases and 10 bases, there was a span of 19 bases. From germline, CDR1 is SGHDT and CDR2 YYEEEE. The variable domain in full, with the rest retrieved from reference TRBV5-6 and TRBJ2-1, is DAGVTQSPTHLIKTRGQQVTLRCSPKSGHDTVSWYQQALGQGPQFIFQYYEEEERQRGNFPDRFSGHQFPNYSSELNVNALLLGDSALYLCASSFRDGYYREQFFGPGTRLTVL.

The genes are TRBV6-5 and TRBJ2-3, with D uncertain. CDR3 length equals 13 residues. Germline loops: CDR1 MNHEY, CDR2 SVGAGI. V shed 8 bases and J shed 4 bases, with 13 bases lying between them. The DNA of the CDR3 is TGTGCCAGCTCAAGACCCGGGTCAGATACGCAGTATTTT. Its translation: CASSRPGSDTQYF.

The chain has TRBV6-2 or TRBV6-3 and TRBJ2-1; no reliable D call. This CDR3 has 13 amino acids. Germline loops: CDR1 MNHEY, CDR2 SVGEGT. V lost 2 bases to trimming and J lost 7 bases, with 9 bases between them. As DNA, the CDR3 is TGTGCCAGCAGTTACCCTCGGTGGAATGAGCAGTTCTTC. This encodes CASSYPRWNEQFF.

CDR3 residues: CASSPANSNQPQHF. CDR3 DNA: TGTGCCAGCAGCCCAGCCAATAGCAATCAGCCCCAGCATTTT. The chain has TRBV7-2 and TRBJ1-5; D is undetermined. V gave up 5 bases and J gave up 0 bases, with 8 bases separating them. The length of the CDR3 is 14 residues. Germline CDR1 SGHTA, CDR2 FQGNSA.

V usage is TRBV30 and J usage is TRBJ2-4, with D possibly matching TRBD1 (6 bases). Trimming stripped 2 bases from V and 9 bases from J, with 14 bases between. CDR1 is GTSNPN, CDR2 SVGIG, per germline (reference sequence). The CDR3 is 13 amino acids. The CDR3 DNA reads as TGTGCCTGGAGTCAAAGGACAGTAGGCATTCAGTACTTC. Its translation: CAWSQRTVGIQYF.

A few counts support this clonotype. This chain connects TRBV5-1 to TRBJ1-6; 11 bases align to TRBD1. The trim removed 2 bases at V and 8 bases at J, leaving 3 bases unmatched. The CDR3 is made up of 15 amino acids. Germline V gene lookup returns CDR1 SGHRS and CDR2 YFSETQ. The CDR3 loop is CASSFKGQGDSPLHF. The CDR3 DNA follows: TGCGCCAGCAGCTTTAAGGGACAGGGGGATTCACCCCTCCACTTT.

This clonotype has just a few counts. The chain couples TRBV20-1 to TRBJ1-5; D is perhaps TRBD1 (5 bases). The V gene lost 3 bases and the J gene lost 3 bases, with 12 bases spanning the gap. The length of the CDR3 is 14 residues. Germline values: CDR1 DFQATT, CDR2 SNEGSKA (reference sequence). CDR3 coding DNA: TGCAGTGCTAGCGCGACAGTCAACAATCAGCCCCAGCATTTT. This codes for CSASATVNNQPQHF.

This clonotype was seen a single time. The chain uses TRBV6-1 and TRBJ2-7, with unresolved D. V shed 7 bases and J shed 1 base, with 11 bases lying between them. The CDR3 has 13 amino acids. From germline, CDR1 is MNHNS and CDR2 SASEGT. The CDR3 spells CASNLVPSYEQYF. The CDR3 DNA follows: TGTGCCAGCAACCTAGTGCCATCCTACGAGCAGTACTTC.

This clonotype was recorded many times. The J gene is TRBJ2-3, the V gene TRBV6-5, with 10 positions matching TRBD2. With V trimmed by 3 bases and J by 0 bases, 12 bases remained unmatched. This CDR3 contains 19 residues. Germline V gene sequence: CDR1 MNHEY, CDR2 SVGAGI. Here the CDR3 DNA reads TGTGCCAGCAGTTATGAGCTAGCGGGGGCCGACCCGAGCACAGATACGCAGTATTTT. Amino acids: CASSYELAGADPSTDTQYF.

The rearrangement uses TRBV30 and TRBJ2-7, with 9 bases fitting TRBD1. CDR1 is GTSNPN, CDR2 SVGIG, per germline (reference sequence). The CDR3 loop spans 15 amino acids. J lost 2 bases, V lost 3 bases, and 8 bases had no gene match. The CDR3 DNA reads as TGTGCCTGGAGGGAAACAGGGGGCATCCCCTACGAGCAGTACTTC. Amino acids: CAWRETGGIPYEQYF. The full variable domain, completed using reference TRBV30 and TRBJ2-7, is SQTIHQWPATLVQPVGSPLSLECTVEGTSNPNLYWYRQAAGRGLQLLFYSVGIGQISSEVPQNLSASRPQDRQFILSSKKLLLSDSGFYLCAWRETGGIPYEQYFGPGTRLTVT.

This clonotype was recorded at least ten times. The chain links TRBV15 to TRBJ2-7, with a tentative D call TRBD1 (5 bases). The CDR3 is 13 amino acids. Trimming pared 3 bases from V and 3 bases from J, leaving 9 bases between. Germline CDR1 reads LNHNV; CDR2 reads YYDKDF (reference sequence). In DNA form, the CDR3 reads TGTGCCACCAGCAGGGTAGGGGTCTACGAGCAGTACTTC. Translating it yields CATSRVGVYEQYF.

This clonotype was picked up many times. The chain combines TRBV12-3 or TRBV12-4 with TRBJ1-1; unclear D gene. V was clipped by 6 bases and J by 3 bases, with 11 bases between them. The CDR3 spans 13 residues. CDR3 nucleotides: TGTGCCAGCAGGGTCGCAGCGGACACTGAAGCTTTCTTT. Residues: CASRVAADTEAFF.

The table lists this clonotype with a few counts. The genes are TRBV6-6 and TRBJ2-3; D assignment may be TRBD1 or TRBD2 (5 bases each). The CDR3 has 15 amino acids. V lost 3 bases and J 4 bases, leaving 14 bases between the germline ends. Germline CDR1 and CDR2: MNHNY and SVGAGI (reference sequence). CDR3 sequence reads: CASSYRGPSADTQYF. The CDR3 coding sequence is TGTGCCAGCAGTTATAGGGGACCCAGCGCAGATACGCAGTATTTT.

This chain joins TRBV28 and TRBJ1-6; a weak D match, TRBD1 (5 bases). This CDR3 spans 16 amino acids. The germline gives CDR1 MDHEN, CDR2 SYDVKM. The germline V and J ends were trimmed by 6 bases and 0 bases, with 12 bases remaining between them. The DNA for the CDR3 is TGTGCCAGCAGCTCGGGACCGAGCTCCTATAATTCACCCCTCCACTTT. It is translated as CASSSGPSSYNSPLHF.

V gene TRBV7-9 combines with J gene TRBJ2-3, with TRBD2 as a possible D gene (6 bases). This CDR3 contains 14 residues. From germline, CDR1 is SEHNR and CDR2 FQNEAQ (reference sequence). V was clipped by 5 bases and J by 8 bases, with 17 bases between them. The CDR3 DNA sequence: TGTGCCAGCAGCCTGCTAAGCGGGCCCGGTACGCAGTATTTT. It encodes CASSLLSGPGTQYF. The full variable domain, in which reference TRBV7-9 and TRBJ2-3 provide the parts outside the CDR3, is DTGVSQNPRHKITKRGQNVTFRCDPISEHNRLYWYRQTLGQGPEFLTYFQNEAQLEKSRLLSDRFSAERPKGSFSTLEIQRTEQGDSAMYLCASSLLSGPGTQYFGPGTRLTVL.

V is TRBV27 and J is TRBJ2-7; 9 nucleotides agree with TRBD2. V lost 8 bases to trimming and J lost 2 bases; unmatched junction nucleotides: 10. In germline, CDR1 is MNHEY, CDR2 SMNVEV (reference sequence). The CDR3 is 15 residues long. The CDR3 DNA reads as TGTGCCAGCCCGGGAGGCGGGGGGGCACCCTACGAGCAGTACGTC. As protein: CASPGGGGAPYEQYV.

This sequence joins TRBV20-1 and TRBJ2-7; D gene ambiguous. The CDR3 length is 11 residues. Trimming stripped 2 bases from V and 5 bases from J, with 7 bases between. CDR1 DFQATT and CDR2 SNEGSKA come from the germline V gene (reference sequence). CDR3 bases: TGCAGTGCTAGATCCGGGCACGAGCAGTACGTC. It specifies CSARSGHEQYV.

This clonotype was seen a handful of times. CDR3 sequence (DNA): TGCGCCAGCAGCCCGTCGCCAGCAACTAATGAAAAACTGTTTTTT. Translating it yields CASSPSPATNEKLFF. This chain links TRBV4-3 with TRBJ1-4; D unresolved. In germline, CDR1 is LGHNA, CDR2 YSLEER. Trimming removed 4 bases at V and 0 bases at J, with 9 bases between. The CDR3 runs to 15 residues.

The gene calls are TRBV6-5 and TRBJ1-1; D is perhaps TRBD1 (5 bases). The CDR3 sequence is 15 residues long. The germline V gene has CDR1 MNHEY and CDR2 SVGAGI. Trimming stripped 10 bases from V and 5 bases from J, with 23 bases between. The CDR3 spells CATRVDRVVWTEAFF. The CDR3 region has the DNA TGTGCCACCAGGGTTGATCGTGTGGTTTGGACTGAAGCTTTCTTT.

The CDR3 sequence is CASSPPSLNQPQHF. The CDR3 nucleotides read TGCGCCAGCAGCCCCCCGAGCCTAAATCAGCCCCAGCATTTT. This chain uses TRBV4-1 with TRBJ1-5; no firm D call. CDR1 MGHRA and CDR2 YSYEKL come from the germline V gene. Trimming left V 4 bases short and J 4 bases short, with 11 bases between. The CDR3 is 14 amino acids.

Comment on this clonotype: At one end the junction does not follow the germline gene, possibly because of a read error. V gene TRBV18 combines with J gene TRBJ1-5, with TRBD1 matching 8 bases. Germline V gene data show CDR1 as KGHSH and CDR2 as LQKENI. The CDR3 is 16 residues long. The CDR3 region has the DNA TGTGCCAGCTCACCGACAACAGGGGGTAGCAATCAGCCCAAGCATTTT. Translating it yields CASSPTTGGSNQPKHF.

A few counts support this clonotype. This rearrangement joins TRBV18 to TRBJ1-4, with a tentative D call TRBD1 (5 bases). The CDR3 totals 17 residues. Germline CDR1 reads KGHSH; CDR2 reads LQKENI. Trimming shortened V by 6 bases and J by 4 bases, and 21 bases separated the two germline ends. The CDR3 DNA is TGTGCCAGCTCGGAGGGGTACCAAATGTTCCTTAATGAAAAACTGTTTTTT. It yields the protein CASSEGYQMFLNEKLFF.

The V gene is TRBV6-4, the J gene TRBJ2-1; maybe TRBD2 (5 bases). Germline CDR1 and CDR2: MRHNA and SNTAGT. Deletions cut 4 bases from V and 4 bases from J, with 14 bases between. The CDR3 is 15 amino acids. CDR3 sequence reads: CASSVGVGGYNEQFF. CDR3 in DNA: TGTGCCAGCAGTGTGGGAGTTGGCGGGTACAATGAGCAGTTCTTC.

This clonotype was picked up many times. J is TRBJ2-7 and V is TRBV10-2, with D hard to call. This CDR3 has 12 residues. V was trimmed by 6 bases and J by 0 bases, leaving 6 bases between them. Per the germline V gene, CDR1 is WSHSY and CDR2 is SAAADI. The CDR3 region is CASRDNSYEQYF. The CDR3 nucleotides are TGCGCCAGCAGAGACAACTCCTACGAGCAGTACTTC.